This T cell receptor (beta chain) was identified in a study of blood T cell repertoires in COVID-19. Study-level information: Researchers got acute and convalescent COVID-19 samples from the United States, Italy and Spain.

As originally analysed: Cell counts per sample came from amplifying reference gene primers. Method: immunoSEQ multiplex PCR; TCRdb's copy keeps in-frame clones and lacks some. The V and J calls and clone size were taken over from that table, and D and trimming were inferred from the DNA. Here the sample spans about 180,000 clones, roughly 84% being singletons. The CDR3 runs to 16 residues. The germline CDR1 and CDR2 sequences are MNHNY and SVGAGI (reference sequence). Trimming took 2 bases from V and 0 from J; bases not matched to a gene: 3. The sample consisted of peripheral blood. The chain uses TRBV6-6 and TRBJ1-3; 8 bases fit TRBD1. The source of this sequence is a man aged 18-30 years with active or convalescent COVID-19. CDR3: CASSYGQGGSGNTIYF. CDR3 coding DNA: TGTGCCAGCAGTTACGGACAGGGAGGCTCTGGAAACACCATATATTTT.